This T cell receptor beta chain derives from a study of cytomegalovirus exposure and HLA in healthy donors. The study sampled nominally healthy donors, though unrecorded immune exposures were likely. The V gene's germline CDR1 is SGHNT and CDR2 YYREEE (reference sequence). V lost 3 bases to trimming and J lost 3 bases, with 13 bases between them. CDR3 size: 14 residues. Regarding the study as a whole: CMV serostatus was the sole immune exposure data available. HLA restriction was apparent for most CMV-associated TCR beta chains in a later analysis.

The PCR was carried out with 60 Vbeta primers and 13 Jbeta primers. Repertoires were generated with immunoSEQ multiplex PCR, while TCRdb's copy carries only in-frame clones and drops some. This sample has roughly 100,000 clones; 60% to 80% occur once, and the top ten carry over 2.5%. This clone turned up a few times. Its antigen remains unidentified. Sequencing input: PBMCs. The TCR originated in a female donor in good health and CMV-seronegative. The chain employs TRBV5-4 and TRBJ2-7; D unresolved. In nucleotides, the CDR3 is TGTGCCAGCAGCTACGACCCCACGGGCTACGAGCAGTACTTC. This codes for CASSYDPTGYEQYF.